The 23 T cell receptor beta chains below were found in one sample sequenced in a study of cytomegalovirus exposure and HLA in healthy donors. 13 Jbeta primers and 60 Vbeta primers were used for the PCR. Clones were sequenced by immunoSEQ multiplex PCR, and TCRdb holds only the in-frame ones, with some missing. The table has roughly 110,000 clones, roughly 76% seen once. Sequencing used PBMCs. The receptors originated from a woman aged 50 to 60 in good health and CMV-seropositive.

The sample holds one count of this clone. V usage is TRBV28 and J usage is TRBJ1-2, with D perhaps matching TRBD1 (6 bases). V dropped 3 bases and J dropped 3 bases, with 20 bases sitting between them. CDR1 and CDR2 (germline): MDHEN, SYDVKM. The CDR3 is 17 residues long. The CDR3, as DNA: TGTGCCAGCAGTTTGTTTTCGGGGGGCGGATTCGACTATGGCTACACCTTC. Its protein is CASSLFSGGGFDYGYTF.

Note on this clone: Just one base apart from a much larger clone, this may be a read error. The J gene is TRBJ2-7, the V gene TRBV6-5, with 7 bases that match TRBD1. There are 13 residues in the CDR3. V dropped 5 bases and J dropped 3; count of bases not matched to a gene: 4. Germline V gives CDR1 MNHEY, CDR2 SVGAGI. CDR3 region: CASSPGQFYEQYF. CDR3 sequence (DNA): TGTGCCAGCAGTCCGGGACAGTTCTACGAGCAGTACTTC.

The V and J genes are TRBV7-3 and TRBJ1-2, with D possibly matching TRBD1 (6 bases). The CDR3 spans 13 residues. V was trimmed by 6 bases and J by 4 bases, leaving 12 bases between them. Germline assignment: CDR1 SGHTA and CDR2 FQGTGA. The CDR3 loop is CASSTGSGYGYTF. CDR3 sequence (DNA): TGTGCCAGCAGTACAGGGAGCGGCTATGGCTACACCTTC.

The rearrangement links TRBV10-2 to TRBJ2-5; the match to TRBD2 covers 10 bases. The V gene's germline CDR1 is WSHSY and CDR2 SAAADI. Trimming took 2 bases from V and 4 from J; bases not matched to a gene: 10. This CDR3 is built from 17 residues. CDR3 sequence reads: CASSEPGASGGTETQYF. CDR3 DNA: TGCGCCAGCAGTGAGCCCGGTGCTAGCGGGGGAACAGAGACCCAGTACTTC.

The chain employs TRBV5-1 and TRBJ2-2, with no clear D. Germline CDR1 reads SGHRS; CDR2 reads YFSETQ. V lost 9 bases and J lost 7, with 16 bases in between. The length of the CDR3 is 13 residues. The CDR3 nucleotides are TGCGCCACCTCAGGAAGTGTGAACGGGGAGCTGTTTTTT. This translates into CATSGSVNGELFF. Combining the CDR3 with reference TRBV5-1 and TRBJ2-2 gives the whole variable domain KAGVTQTPRYLIKTRGQQVTLSCSPISGHRSVSWYQQTPGQGLQFLFEYFSETQRNKGNFPGRFSGRQFSNSRSEMNVSTLELGDSALYLCATSGSVNGELFFGEGSRLTVL.

This rearrangement joins TRBV5-1 to TRBJ1-1; D is undetermined. CDR1 and CDR2 (germline): SGHRS, YFSETQ. The CDR3 is 14 amino acids. Trimming pared 3 bases from V and 1 base from J, leaving 10 bases between. CDR3 residues: CASSSQAPNTEAFF. Here the CDR3 DNA reads TGCGCCAGCAGCTCGCAGGCGCCGAACACTGAAGCTTTCTTT. The full variable domain, its missing parts supplied by reference TRBV5-1 and TRBJ1-1, is KAGVTQTPRYLIKTRGQQVTLSCSPISGHRSVSWYQQTPGQGLQFLFEYFSETQRNKGNFPGRFSGRQFSNSRSEMNVSTLELGDSALYLCASSSQAPNTEAFFGQGTRLTVV.

J is TRBJ2-1 and V is TRBV30; D is undetermined. Trimming pared 3 bases from V and 6 bases from J, leaving 6 bases between. This CDR3 has 11 amino acids. CDR1 and CDR2 (germline): GTSNPN, SVGIG (reference sequence). CDR3 in amino acids: CAWSLRNEQFF. CDR3 sequence (DNA): TGTGCCTGGAGCCTTCGCAATGAGCAGTTCTTC.

This CDR3 reads CASSLADRFNYGYTF. The CDR3 DNA reads TGTGCCAGCAGCTTAGCGGACAGGTTTAACTATGGCTACACCTTC. The chain employs TRBV7-9 and TRBJ1-2, with TRBD1 identical over 7 bases. Per germline, CDR1 SEHNR and CDR2 FQNEAQ (reference sequence). Trimming removed 0 bases from V and 1 base from J; junction bases left unmatched: 2. This CDR3 is built from 15 residues.

This clone is deemed medium-sized. The CDR3 loop reads CASSEGTGVAEKLFF. The CDR3 bases are TGCGCCAGCAGCGAGGGAACAGGGGTAGCTGAAAAACTGTTTTTT. The rearrangement links TRBV4-1 to TRBJ1-4; 7 nucleotides match TRBD1. J was trimmed by 7 bases and V by 5 bases; bases with no gene match: 10. The CDR3 spans 15 residues. Germline assignment: CDR1 MGHRA and CDR2 YSYEKL.

This sequence joins TRBV7-3 and TRBJ2-3; 11 nucleotides match TRBD2. The V segment lost 0 bases and the J segment 3 bases; nucleotides outside the gene matches: 2. Germline assignment: CDR1 SGHTA and CDR2 FQGTGA. The CDR3 runs to 16 residues. As DNA, the CDR3 is TGTGCCAGCAGCTTAACTAGCGGGGGGGTGACAGATACGCAGTATTTT. Its translation: CASSLTSGGVTDTQYF.

The rearrangement joins TRBV6-5 to TRBJ2-3, with D hard to call. The CDR3 has 15 amino acids. Germline V CDR1 and CDR2: MNHEY, SVGAGI. V was pared by 0 bases and J by 3 bases, with 10 bases between. The CDR3 here is CASSYSVGLTDTQYF. The CDR3 DNA follows: TGTGCCAGCAGTTACTCGGTCGGGTTGACAGATACGCAGTATTTT.

This chain links TRBV9 with TRBJ2-1, with D uncertain. The germline V gene encodes CDR1 SGDLS and CDR2 YYNGEE. This CDR3 is built from 16 residues. V was clipped by 1 base and J by 3 bases, with 14 bases between them. The CDR3 loop reads CASSVPESARYNEQFF. CDR3 nucleotides: TGTGCCAGCAGCGTACCGGAGAGTGCTCGCTACAATGAGCAGTTCTTC.

The chain employs TRBV28 and TRBJ1-5; TRBD1 aligns across 8 bases. The CDR3 extends over 16 amino acids. Losses at the gene ends were 7 bases for V and 0 bases for J; bases not matched to a gene: 8. Germline V gene sequence: CDR1 MDHEN, CDR2 SYDVKM. CDR3 sequence reads: CASNPNRGISNQPQHF. The CDR3 nucleotides read TGTGCCAGCAATCCAAACAGGGGGATTAGCAATCAGCCCCAGCATTTT.

The V call is TRBV9, the J call TRBJ2-3, with 7 positions matching TRBD2. This CDR3 comprises 17 residues. CDR1 SGDLS and CDR2 YYNGEE come from the germline V gene. J was trimmed by 1 base and V by 0 bases; bases with no gene match: 8. The CDR3 protein is CASSVGLMSGGTDTQYF. The CDR3 DNA reads as TGTGCCAGCAGCGTAGGACTAATGAGCGGGGGCACAGATACGCAGTATTTT. Looking up the rest from reference TRBV9 and TRBJ2-3 gives the full variable domain: DSGVTQTPKHLITATGQRVTLRCSPRSGDLSVYWYQQSLDQGLQFLIQYYNGEERAKGNILERFSAQQFPDLHSELNLSSLELGDSALYFCASSVGLMSGGTDTQYFGPGTRLTVL.

V and J are TRBV7-9 and TRBJ2-7; 7 nucleotides match TRBD1. The V and J ends lost 6 bases and 2 bases, in that order; junction bases with no gene match: 4. CDR3 length: 13 amino acids. Germline assignment: CDR1 SEHNR and CDR2 FQNEAQ (reference sequence). The CDR3: CASRTGTAYEQYF. Written as DNA, the CDR3 is TGTGCCAGCAGGACAGGGACAGCCTACGAGCAGTACTTC.

This clone was observed a handful of times. The V and J genes are TRBV5-4 and TRBJ2-4; 8 bases map to TRBD1. This CDR3 region has 16 residues. The ends lost 3 bases at V and 0 bases at J; junction bases unmatched: 5. From germline, CDR1 is SGHNT and CDR2 YYREEE (reference sequence). The CDR3 DNA reads TGTGCCAGCAGCTCCCGGACAGGGTTAGCCAAAAACATTCAGTACTTC. Translating it yields CASSSRTGLAKNIQYF.

The V call is TRBV5-4, the J call TRBJ2-1; D might be TRBD2 (5 bases). Germline CDR1 reads SGHNT; CDR2 reads YYREEE (reference sequence). The V and J ends lost 0 bases and 0 bases respectively, with 10 bases between them. The CDR3 sequence is 16 residues long. In DNA form, the CDR3 reads TGTGCCAGCAGCTTGGAGGACCGGGGCTCCTACAATGAGCAGTTCTTC. Protein sequence: CASSLEDRGSYNEQFF.

The chain employs TRBV5-1 and TRBJ1-1, with D unresolved. Germline V CDR1 and CDR2: SGHRS, YFSETQ. V lost 0 bases, J lost 7 bases, and 16 bases lay in between. This CDR3 comprises 15 residues. CDR3 nucleotides: TGCGCCAGCAGCTTGGCAGGATGGGAGAGGGATGAAGCTTTCTTT. Translating it yields CASSLAGWERDEAFF.

This chain links TRBV27 with TRBJ2-1, with D unresolved. Germline CDR1 MNHEY, CDR2 SMNVEV (reference sequence). The V gene lost 7 bases and the J gene lost 0 bases, with 4 bases spanning the gap. This CDR3 comprises 12 residues. CDR3 region: CASTNSYNEQFF. CDR3 coding DNA: TGTGCCAGCACAAACTCCTACAATGAGCAGTTCTTC.

The genes are TRBV29-1 and TRBJ2-7; D is undetermined. V was clipped by 4 bases and J by 3 bases, with 19 bases between them. The length of the CDR3 is 15 residues. The germline V gene has CDR1 SQVTM and CDR2 ANQGSEA. In DNA form, the CDR3 reads TGCAGCGTTGGGAAGGCCAGGTCAACTGGCTACGAGCAGTACTTC. Its protein is CSVGKARSTGYEQYF.

The V call is TRBV2, the J call TRBJ1-1; D is undetermined. Germline V gene data show CDR1 as SNHLY and CDR2 as FYNNEI. The CDR3 has 10 amino acids. Trimming took off 8 bases at V and 7 bases at J, with 8 bases between the two ends. Here the CDR3 DNA reads TGTGCCAGCCGGGAGGTTGAAGCTTTCTTT. As protein: CASREVEAFF.

V gene TRBV7-8 combines with J gene TRBJ1-1; 7 bases align to TRBD1. The CDR3 is 17 residues long. Per germline, CDR1 SGHVS and CDR2 FQNEAQ. The trim removed 5 bases at V and 5 bases at J, leaving 17 bases unmatched. The CDR3 DNA follows: TGTGCCAGCAGCAGCATAAGGGGGCGCAGGTCGGAAACTGAAGCTTTCTTT. Its protein is CASSSIRGRRSETEAFF.

The rearrangement links TRBV7-2 to TRBJ1-5; the D gene is possibly TRBD1 (5 bases). Trimming removed 5 bases at V and 5 bases at J, with 16 bases between. Germline CDR1 SGHTA, CDR2 FQGNSA. The CDR3 extends over 15 amino acids. The CDR3 nucleotides read TGTGCCAGCAGCCTAAGGGGAGGGAGAGATCAGCCCCAGCATTTT. Protein: CASSLRGGRDQPQHF.